In its sample, the clone carrying this T cell receptor beta chain was seen many times. This specimen comes from a study of human T cells and chemical hapten exposure. From the RACE reads, TCRdb called clonotypes with MiXCR, one entry per CDR3 protein. The data show about 350,000 distinct CDR3 sequences, 4.5% to 7% seen once. Looked up from germline, CDR1 is LGHNA and CDR2 is YSLEER. CDR3 length equals 15 residues. Germline trimming cut 6 bases from V and 7 bases from J; bases unmatched to any gene: 7. Time point denoted: pre-sensitization, week 0. Treatment indicated: therapeutic diphenylcyclopropenone sensitization with weekly scalp DPC.

The sample was whole blood, taken in connection with sensitization to the hapten diphenylcyclopropenone (DPC). The TCR was taken from a woman aged 18-29 years with alopecia areata. Some clones in this sample may be carry-over from other donors' samples. The rearrangement uses TRBV4-3 and TRBJ2-1; 12 nucleotides align to TRBD2. CDR3 DNA sequence: TGCGCCAGCAGTCGGACTAGCGGGGATTATAATGAGCAGTTCTTC. The encoded protein is CASSRTSGDYNEQFF.